These T cell receptor beta chains were read from a single sample in a study of shared clonotypes between healthy human individuals. Profiled with immunoSEQ multiplex PCR; TCRdb holds only in-frame clones, not every one. The sample lists 1.4 million or so clones, just under 99% occurring once. What was sequenced was naive CD4+ T cells sorted from blood. These receptor sequences come from a man younger than 45 in good health. CDR3s include the opening cysteine and the closing phenylalanine or tryptophan. The order of the fields is D gene, V gene, clone size, J gene, CDR3 DNA, CDR3 protein. A D gene is named only where the DNA matches it firmly. Only part of the rows carry a size: once, few, many, or a class if the clone is expanded.

NA	TRBV7-9	NA	TRBJ2-7	TGTGCCAGCAGCTTAGAAGGACTGGGGCACGAGCAGTACTTC	CASSLEGLGHEQYF
NA	TRBV7-9	NA	TRBJ2-7	TGTGCCAGCAGCTTAGGGGTAGTCACCTACGAGCAGTACTTC	CASSLGVVTYEQYF
TRBD2	TRBV7-7	NA	TRBJ2-3	TGTGCTAGCAGCTTAGCTCCAGCGGGAGGGCCGACAGATACGCAGTATTTT	CASSLAPAGGPTDTQYF
TRBD1	TRBV5-1	NA	TRBJ1-2	TGCGCCAGCAGCTTGGATACGGGACAGGGGGCTTCTGGCTACACCTTC	CASSLDTGQGASGYTF
NA	TRBV28	NA	TRBJ2-3	TGTGCCAGCAGTTCACTCACAGATACGCAGTATTTT	CASSSLTDTQYF
NA	TRBV29-1	once	TRBJ2-1	TGCAGCGTTGTGGGTCGAAGCAATGAGCAGTTCTTC	CSVVGRSNEQFF
NA	TRBV5-1	NA	TRBJ1-1	TGCGCCAGCAGCTTGGGTGGGAACTCTGAAGCTTTCTTT	CASSLGGNSEAFF
NA	TRBV19	NA	TRBJ2-7	TGTGCCAGTAGTGCTCGGGGAGGGGGCGTCTACGAGCAGTACTTC	CASSARGGGVYEQYF
NA	TRBV6-6	NA	TRBJ1-5	TGTGCCAGCAGTTATGGTAAGGGGGGCAATCAGCCCCAGCATTTT	CASSYGKGGNQPQHF
NA	TRBV5-4	NA	TRBJ2-5	TGTGCCAGCAGCCCCCTTTCGGGAGAGACCCAGTACTTC	CASSPLSGETQYF
NA	TRBV11-2	once	TRBJ2-3	TGTGCCAGCAGCTTAGCCATAGGAGGGGATACGCAGTATTTT	CASSLAIGGDTQYF
NA	TRBV4-2	NA	TRBJ2-7	TGTGCCAGCAGCCAAGAAATTACGCGGAGCTCCTACGAGCAGTACTTC	CASSQEITRSSYEQYF
TRBD2	TRBV5-1	NA	TRBJ2-3	TGCGCCAGCAGCCGGCGGACTAGCGGAGACCATACGGATACGCAGTATTTT	CASSRRTSGDHTDTQYF
TRBD1	TRBV5-1	NA	TRBJ2-7	TGCGCCAGCAGCTCCAACCCGGGACAGGGCTACGAGCAGTACTTC	CASSSNPGQGYEQYF
NA	TRBV30	NA	TRBJ1-1	TGTGCCTGGAGCCAAAGATCGGGGTACGTTGAAGCTTTCTTT	CAWSQRSGYVEAFF
NA	TRBV5-6	NA	TRBJ2-1	TGTGCCAGCAGCTTGGACAGGAATGAGCAGTTCTTC	CASSLDRNEQFF